Listed below are T cell receptor beta chains from one sample, sequenced in a study of blood T cell repertoires in COVID-19. Here immunoSEQ multiplex PCR was the method, and the copy in TCRdb shows in-frame clones only, minus some. The table includes some 200,000 clones, over 75% detected once. Sample: peripheral blood. These receptors all come from a middle-aged woman with acute or convalescent COVID-19. Both conserved end residues are part of each CDR3. A D gene is named only where the DNA matches it firmly. Rows give clone size only sometimes, using once, few, many, or a class for an expanded clone.

v_gene	j_gene	abundance	d_gene	CDR3aa	CDR3nt
TRBV7-9	TRBJ1-1	.	TRBD1	CASSLDRGNTEAFF	TGTGCCAGCAGCTTAGACAGGGGGAACACTGAAGCTTTCTTT
TRBV9	TRBJ1-5	few	.	CASSVGAGNQPQHF	TGTGCCAGCAGCGTAGGGGCAGGCAATCAGCCCCAGCATTTT
TRBV2	TRBJ1-2	.	.	CASSEAGYGYTF	TGTGCCAGCAGTGAGGCAGGGTATGGCTACACCTTC
TRBV30	TRBJ1-2	.	.	CAWSVSRDGYTF	TGTGCCTGGAGTGTTTCCAGGGATGGCTACACCTTC
TRBV2	TRBJ2-3	.	.	CASRTFWGDGTDTQYF	TGTGCCAGCAGGACGTTCTGGGGGGACGGCACAGATACGCAGTATTTT
TRBV24-1	TRBJ2-1	.	TRBD2	CATSGTGTSGGRSYNEQFF	TGTGCCACCAGTGGGACCGGGACTAGCGGGGGGCGGTCCTACAATGAGCAGTTCTTC
TRBV5-6	TRBJ1-5	.	.	CASSLSQNNQPQHF	TGTGCCAGCAGCTTGAGTCAGAACAATCAGCCCCAGCATTTT
TRBV12-3/TRBV12-4	TRBJ1-1	.	.	CASNLVIGTEAFF	TGTGCCAGCAACCTAGTGATTGGCACTGAAGCTTTCTTT
TRBV6-6	TRBJ1-1	.	.	CASSGTQGNTEAFF	TGTGCCAGCAGTGGTACCCAGGGGAACACTGAAGCTTTCTTT
TRBV2	TRBJ1-5	.	.	CASKSQGNQPQHF	TGTGCCAGCAAGAGCCAGGGCAATCAGCCCCAGCATTTT
TRBV5-1	TRBJ2-1	.	TRBD1	CASSSETGFSYNEQFF	TGCGCCAGCAGCTCTGAGACAGGGTTCTCCTACAATGAGCAGTTCTTC
TRBV12-3/TRBV12-4	TRBJ1-1	.	.	CASGHNTEAFF	TGTGCCAGCGGGCATAACACTGAAGCTTTCTTT
TRBV2	TRBJ1-5	.	TRBD1	CASSDVRGLGNQPQHF	TGTGCCAGCAGTGACGTTAGGGGGCTTGGCAATCAGCCCCAGCATTTT
TRBV15	TRBJ1-1	.	.	CATSSPGAEAFF	TGTGCCACCAGCAGCCCAGGGGCTGAAGCTTTCTTT
TRBV12-3/TRBV12-4	TRBJ1-1	.	.	CASSRVNTEAFF	TGTGCCAGCAGCCGAGTGAACACTGAAGCTTTCTTT
TRBV5-4	TRBJ1-6	.	.	CASSLDKLSPLHF	TGTGCCAGCAGCTTGGACAAATTGTCACCCCTCCACTTT
TRBV4-1	TRBJ2-3	.	TRBD2	CASSQEPAGGTDTQYF	TGCGCCAGCAGCCAAGAGCCAGCGGGGGGCACAGATACGCAGTATTTT
TRBV5-1	TRBJ1-6	once	TRBD1	CASSLEGASQVNRPLHF	TGCGCCAGCAGCTTGGAGGGGGCGTCCCAAGTAAACCGCCCCCTCCACTTT
TRBV7-9	TRBJ2-5	.	TRBD2	CASSTHPSGEETQYF	TGTGCCAGCAGCACCCACCCTAGCGGGGAAGAGACCCAGTACTTC
TRBV25-1	TRBJ1-5	.	.	CASSVGEGAQHF	TGTGCCAGCAGTGTGGGGGAGGGAGCCCAGCATTTT
TRBV13	TRBJ1-2	once	.	CASSVTGWTDRDYGYTF	TGTGCCAGCAGCGTAACCGGGTGGACAGACAGAGACTATGGCTACACCTTC
TRBV29-1	TRBJ2-3	few	TRBD2	CSVGLSGGIQYF	TGCAGCGTTGGGTTAAGCGGGGGAATTCAGTATTTT
TRBV4-2	TRBJ2-1	.	.	CASSAEKGPYNEQFF	TGTGCCAGCAGCGCAGAGAAGGGGCCCTACAATGAGCAGTTCTTC
TRBV3-1/TRBV3-2	TRBJ1-4	few	TRBD1	CASSQQGERQGLDEKLFF	TGTGCCAGCAGCCAACAGGGCGAAAGACAGGGCCTAGATGAAAAACTGTTTTTT
TRBV2	TRBJ1-5	once	.	CASTEEDIGNQPQHF	TGTGCCAGCACCGAAGAGGACATAGGCAATCAGCCCCAGCATTTT
TRBV9	TRBJ1-1	.	.	CASSPGAGAEAFF	TGTGCCAGCAGCCCTGGAGCGGGGGCTGAAGCTTTCTTT
TRBV5-5	TRBJ1-2	.	TRBD1	CASSFLGGDGYTF	TGTGCCAGCAGCTTTTTAGGGGGCGATGGCTACACCTTC
TRBV19	TRBJ1-5	few	.	CASDRLSSNQPQHF	TGTGCCTCGGACAGATTATCCAGCAATCAGCCCCAGCATTTT
TRBV14	TRBJ1-2	.	.	CASSPSGVDGYTF	TGTGCCAGCAGCCCATCCGGAGTGGATGGCTACACCTTC
TRBV2	TRBJ1-1	.	.	CASSDRVTEAFF	TGTGCCAGCAGTGACAGGGTGACTGAAGCTTTCTTT
TRBV10-1	TRBJ2-1	.	.	CASSDSYYNEQFF	TGCGCCAGCAGCGACAGTTACTACAATGAGCAGTTCTTC
TRBV13	TRBJ2-5	.	TRBD1	CASSQRQGANETQYF	TGTGCCAGCAGCCAAAGACAGGGGGCGAATGAGACCCAGTACTTC
TRBV4-1	TRBJ1-5	.	.	CASSQGRATNQPQHF	TGCGCCAGCAGCCAAGGCAGGGCAACAAATCAGCCCCAGCATTTT
TRBV19	TRBJ1-1	.	.	CASSIPHRGEAFF	TGTGCCAGTAGTATCCCCCATCGGGGTGAAGCTTTCTTT
TRBV7-2	TRBJ1-3	.	.	CASSRMQGSGNTIYF	TGTGCCAGCAGCCGTATGCAGGGATCGGGAAACACCATATATTTT
TRBV29-1	TRBJ1-2	.	TRBD1	CSVQGVGLYGYTF	TGCAGCGTACAGGGGGTCGGACTTTATGGCTACACCTTC
TRBV5-1	TRBJ1-1	.	.	CASSLGGNTEAFF	TGCGCCAGCAGCTTGGGAGGTAACACTGAAGCTTTCTTT
TRBV2	TRBJ1-6	few	.	CASSVRGENSPLHF	TGTGCCAGCAGTGTCCGGGGTGAGAATTCACCCCTCCACTTT
TRBV19	TRBJ1-6	.	TRBD1	CASSHTGGNSPLHF	TGTGCCAGTAGTCATACAGGGGGAAATTCACCCCTCCACTTT
TRBV5-8	TRBJ1-4	.	TRBD1	CASSLGQGREKLFF	TGTGCCAGCAGCCTTGGACAGGGTCGGGAAAAACTGTTTTTT
TRBV5-1	TRBJ1-5	once	TRBD1	CASSLGVTGDQPQHF	TGCGCCAGCAGCTTGGGAGTGACAGGGGATCAGCCCCAGCATTTT
TRBV2	TRBJ2-2	.	TRBD1	CASSLPGQDTGELFF	TGTGCCAGCAGTCTCCCGGGACAGGATACCGGGGAGCTGTTTTTT
TRBV5-1	TRBJ1-1	.	TRBD1	CASSLLTGANTEAFF	TGCGCCAGCAGCTTACTGACAGGGGCGAACACTGAAGCTTTCTTT
TRBV7-3	TRBJ1-6	.	.	CASSEQQGSNSPLHF	TGTGCCAGCAGCGAGCAACAGGGAAGCAATTCACCCCTCCACTTT
TRBV4-2	TRBJ2-4	.	TRBD2	CASSQAGGRGQNIQYF	TGTGCCAGCAGCCAGGCGGGAGGAAGGGGCCAAAACATTCAGTACTTC
TRBV11-2	TRBJ1-1	.	.	CASRRRTGSMNTEAFF	TGTGCCAGCAGACGCCGAACAGGGTCGATGAACACTGAAGCTTTCTTT
TRBV4-1	TRBJ1-3	.	.	CASSLIGGGTSSGNTIYF	TGCGCCAGCAGCCTCATAGGTGGGGGGACCTCCTCTGGAAACACCATATATTTT
TRBV6-5	TRBJ1-2	.	.	CASSQANYGYTF	TGTGCCAGCAGTCAGGCAAACTATGGCTACACCTTC
TRBV4-2	TRBJ2-1	few	.	CASSSESTYNEQFF	TGTGCCAGCAGCTCGGAGAGTACCTACAATGAGCAGTTCTTC
TRBV9	TRBJ2-2	.	.	CASSLREQTGELFF	TGTGCCAGCAGCTTAAGAGAACAGACCGGGGAGCTGTTTTTT
TRBV6-5	TRBJ1-2	.	.	CASREWPGGYTF	TGTGCCAGCAGGGAGTGGCCTGGAGGCTACACCTTC
TRBV24-1	TRBJ1-2	.	TRBD1	CATRGQTYGYTF	TGTGCCACCAGGGGACAGACTTATGGCTACACCTTC
TRBV4-1	TRBJ1-4	.	.	CASSPGQGQIEPRNEKLFF	TGCGCCAGCAGCCCTGGGCAGGGACAAATAGAACCCAGAAATGAAAAACTGTTTTTT
TRBV6-6	TRBJ1-5	few	TRBD1	CASSSGTGGQPQHF	TGTGCCAGCAGTTCCGGGACAGGGGGTCAGCCCCAGCATTTT
TRBV7-2	TRBJ1-5	.	.	CASSLTVGGQPQHF	TGTGCCAGCAGCTTAACTGTTGGAGGCCAGCCCCAGCATTTT
TRBV2	TRBJ1-1	.	TRBD1	CAVQLQGVNTEAFF	TGTGCCGTCCAATTACAGGGGGTTAACACTGAAGCTTTCTTT
TRBV6-5	TRBJ1-5	.	.	CASRRQGLNQPQHF	TGTGCCAGCAGGCGTCAGGGTCTCAATCAGCCCCAGCATTTT
TRBV5-4	TRBJ2-5	.	.	CASSSRNGETQYF	TGTGCCAGCAGCTCTCGAAACGGGGAGACCCAGTACTTC
TRBV12-5	TRBJ1-2	once	TRBD1	CASGLDRGRYGYTF	TGTGCTAGTGGTTTGGACAGGGGTCGGTATGGCTACACCTTC
TRBV7-9	TRBJ2-5	.	TRBD2	CASTTSLAGGKEETQYF	TGTGCCAGCACCACTTCACTAGCGGGGGGGAAAGAGGAGACCCAGTACTTC